This TCR beta chain was profiled in a study of metastatic and nonmetastatic thyroid tumors. The CDR3 totals 13 residues. The V gene's germline CDR1 is LGHDT and CDR2 YNNKEL (reference sequence). Trimming took off 8 bases at V and 7 bases at J, with 14 bases between the two ends. Prior to thyroid surgery, none of the patients had received any treatment. From the PCR reads, TCRdb re-called clones with MiXCR. The profile shows about 43,000 clones, approximately 24% of them singletons. By proportion, this clone is medium-sized. The TCR comes from a female donor with papillary thyroid cancer or a benign thyroid nodule (not recorded which). Some clones in this sample may be carry-over from other donors' samples. V usage is TRBV3-1 and J usage is TRBJ2-2; no definite D call. The sequenced sample was tumor tissue. CDR3 coding DNA: TGTGCCAGCTCCCATCTGGGGTTCGGGGAGCTGTTTTTT. Protein: CASSHLGFGELFF.